This T cell receptor (beta chain) came from a study of identical twins. Whole-study findings and limits: Out-of-frame sharing of TCR alpha in monozygotic twins was underestimated by models. For out-of-frame beta sequences, excess twin sharing was weaker.

There are a few counts of this clonotype. Its specificity is not known. Healthy Caucasian donors formed the entire cohort. This CDR3 spans 14 amino acids. Per germline, CDR1 SGHRS and CDR2 YFSETQ. V lost 3 bases to trimming and J lost 1 base; unmatched junction nucleotides: 1. One entry per CDR3 protein results from TCRdb running MiXCR on the 5' RACE reads. The sample records 540,000 or so distinct CDR3 sequences, approximately 20% being singletons. The same data also went into a second study, on yellow fever vaccine responses in identical twins.

The chain combines TRBV5-1 with TRBJ2-1, with TRBD2 matching over 7 bases. Source material: CD4+ T cells sorted from blood. This TCR was recovered from a young woman in good health. The CDR3 is CASSWTSSYNEQFF. The CDR3 coding sequence is TGCGCCAGCAGCTGGACTAGTTCCTACAATGAGCAGTTCTTC.